These 19 T cell receptor beta chains were all obtained from the same sample, sequenced in a study of post-analysis software for immune sequencing data. Overall study findings and caveats: Included in a set of several TRBV segments more frequent in patients than controls were TRBV5-6, TRBV5-1 and TRBV20-1.

Libraries were made from TCR beta cDNA, and they carried unique molecular identifiers. TCRdb processed the PCR reads anew with MiXCR; each CDR3 protein has one entry. The sample lists some 690,000 distinct CDR3 sequences, approximately 30% occurring once. Their antigens remain unidentified. Sequenced sample: blood. Source of these receptors: a girl aged 5 to 17 with multiple sclerosis.

This clonotype was recorded a few times. This rearrangement joins TRBV12-3 or TRBV12-4 to TRBJ2-5; TRBD1 aligns across 9 bases. Trimming cost V 8 bases and J 4 bases; bases outside gene matches: 8. The CDR3 runs 14 residues. CDR3 coding DNA: TGTGCCAGCGGTCCCGGGACAGGGTTAGAGACCCAGTACTTC. Protein: CASGPGTGLETQYF.

This clonotype was seen a handful of times. This chain joins TRBV10-3 and TRBJ1-2; weak D call: TRBD1 (5 bases). The germline V gene encodes CDR1 ENHRY and CDR2 SYGVKD. V lost 4 bases to trimming and J lost 3 bases, with 18 bases between them. This CDR3 has 16 amino acids. For the CDR3, the DNA is TGTGCCATCAGTGGGGCAGGGCTTCCCCGGGACTATGGCTACACCTTC. This gives the protein CAISGAGLPRDYGYTF.

The chain couples TRBV24-1 to TRBJ2-3, with a weak D call TRBD2 (5 bases). Germline V gives CDR1 KGHDR, CDR2 SFDVKD. The CDR3 is made up of 13 amino acids. Trimming stripped 9 bases from V and 2 bases from J, with 11 bases between. The CDR3 loop reads CATGSGATDTQYF. The DNA for the CDR3 is TGTGCCACCGGGAGCGGAGCCACAGATACGCAGTATTTT.

The chain employs TRBV5-1 and TRBJ1-2, with D hard to call. This CDR3 comprises 14 residues. The germline V gene encodes CDR1 SGHRS and CDR2 YFSETQ. V was cut by 0 bases and J by 4 bases, with 10 bases left in between. The CDR3 region has the DNA TGCGCCAGCAGCTTGGGACTACACTCCTATGGCTACACCTTC. Its translation is CASSLGLHSYGYTF.

The chain couples TRBV5-1 to TRBJ1-6, with 9 bases matching TRBD1. Germline loops: CDR1 SGHRS, CDR2 YFSETQ. The CDR3 is 19 amino acids. Trimming removed 4 bases from V and 3 bases from J; junction bases left unmatched: 14. The CDR3 DNA reads TGCGCCAGCAGCGGGGGGGACAGGGAAGCCCGGAGCTATAATTCACCCCTCCACTTT. Its translation: CASSGGDREARSYNSPLHF.

This chain connects TRBV7-9 to TRBJ2-1; 7 positions agree with TRBD2. V was clipped by 10 bases and J by 7 bases; unmatched bases: 10. The CDR3 is 13 residues long. The germline V gene encodes CDR1 SEHNR and CDR2 FQNEAQ (reference sequence). CDR3 protein: CANSWTRGNEQFF. In DNA, the CDR3 is TGTGCCAACAGTTGGACTAGGGGTAATGAGCAGTTCTTC.

This chain uses TRBV10-3 with TRBJ2-7; D might be TRBD2 (5 bases). Trimming removed 2 bases from V and 1 base from J, with 12 bases in between. The germline V gene has CDR1 ENHRY and CDR2 SYGVKD. The CDR3 loop spans 15 amino acids. CDR3 DNA sequence: TGTGCCATCAGTGAGAGCGGCTGGAGGTCCTACGAGCAGTACTTC. It encodes CAISESGWRSYEQYF.

This sequence joins TRBV20-1 and TRBJ2-1, with D perhaps matching TRBD1 or TRBD2 (5 bases each). Trimming shortened V by 1 base and J by 0 bases, and 10 bases separated the two germline ends. Germline V gives CDR1 DFQATT, CDR2 SNEGSKA (reference sequence). This CDR3 has 15 amino acids. CDR3 sequence (DNA): TGCAGTGCTAGAGTCGAGGGGCTCTCCTACAATGAGCAGTTCTTC. It translates to CSARVEGLSYNEQFF.

V gene TRBV20-1 combines with J gene TRBJ2-3, with 16 bases identical to TRBD2. This CDR3 has 16 residues. Germline CDR1 is DFQATT and CDR2 is SNEGSKA (reference sequence). Unmatched junction bases numbered 4, after V lost 3 bases and J lost 4 bases. The CDR3 nucleotides are TGCAGTGCTAGCGGGACTAGCGGGAGGGTCGCAGATACGCAGTATTTT. Translating gives CSASGTSGRVADTQYF.

This clonotype has only a few counts. The chain uses TRBV7-2 and TRBJ2-3; possibly TRBD1 for D (5 bases). V was shortened by 5 bases and J by 6 bases, with 12 bases between the two germline ends. CDR1 and CDR2 (germline): SGHTA, FQGNSA. This CDR3 is built from 13 residues. The CDR3 DNA is TGTGCCAGCAGCCCCATGGGGCGGGATACGCAGTATTTT. Protein product: CASSPMGRDTQYF. Looking up the rest from reference TRBV7-2 and TRBJ2-3 gives the full variable domain: GAGVSQSPSNKVTEKGKDVELRCDPISGHTALYWYRQSLGQGLEFLIYFQGNSAPDKSGLPSDRFSAERTGGSVSTLTIQRTQQEDSAVYLCASSPMGRDTQYFGPGTRLTVL.

This clonotype was detected ten times or more. The V and J genes are TRBV6-5 and TRBJ2-1; no definite D call. This CDR3 comprises 15 residues. CDR1 is MNHEY, CDR2 SVGAGI, per germline. The V end was cut by 5 bases, the J end by 3 bases, with 14 bases between. DNA of the CDR3: TGTGCCAGCAGTCCTTTGTCGGACGGCTACAATGAGCAGTTCTTC. Translated, it gives CASSPLSDGYNEQFF.

The V and J genes are TRBV4-1 and TRBJ1-2, with 7 bases lining up with TRBD1. In germline, CDR1 is MGHRA, CDR2 YSYEKL. The J segment lost 7 bases and the V segment lost 1 base, leaving 12 bases of the junction unmatched. This CDR3 spans 16 amino acids. The CDR3 loop reads CASSQVGSRGDFGYTF. For the CDR3, the DNA is TGCGCCAGCAGCCAAGTTGGGAGCAGGGGGGACTTTGGCTACACCTTC.

The table lists this clonotype with many counts. The V call is TRBV29-1, the J call TRBJ2-7; TRBD1 aligns across 10 bases. With 2 bases clipped from V and 7 bases from J, the junction kept 8 bases outside the gene matches. Per germline, CDR1 SQVTM and CDR2 ANQGSEA. This CDR3 spans 14 amino acids. The CDR3 bases are TGCAGCGTTGAAAAAGGACAGGGGGTCGGGGAGCAGTACTTC. As protein: CSVEKGQGVGEQYF.

The V call is TRBV19, the J call TRBJ2-1; 10 bases match TRBD2. V gave up 8 bases and J gave up 2 bases; unmatched junction bases: 9. Germline-derived CDR1 and CDR2 are LNHDA and SQIVND (reference sequence). CDR3 length: 16 amino acids. DNA of the CDR3: TGTGCCAGTCACGAGCGGGAGGGCCTCCCCTACAATGAGCAGTTCTTC. It is translated as CASHEREGLPYNEQFF. Based on the CDR3 plus reference TRBV19 and TRBJ2-1, the full variable domain is DGGITQSPKYLFRKEGQNVTLSCEQNLNHDAMYWYRQDPGQGLRLIYYSQIVNDFQKGDIAEGYSVSREKKESFPLTVTSAQKNPTAFYLCASHEREGLPYNEQFFGPGTRLTVL.

There are a few counts of this clonotype. V usage is TRBV27 and J usage is TRBJ1-6; D unclear. The germline gives CDR1 MNHEY, CDR2 SMNVEV (reference sequence). The CDR3 covers 13 residues. The V and J ends lost 0 bases and 9 bases respectively, with 6 bases between them. CDR3: CASSLSMRSPLHF. CDR3 nucleotide sequence: TGTGCCAGCAGTTTATCGATGCGTTCACCCCTCCACTTT.

V is TRBV5-4 and J is TRBJ2-5, with D perhaps TRBD2 (5 bases). This CDR3 has 14 amino acids. The germline CDR1 and CDR2 sequences are SGHNT and YYREEE (reference sequence). Between the trimmed V and J ends, which lost 1 base and 4 bases, there was a span of 11 bases. DNA for the CDR3: TGTGCCAGCAGCTTGAGGACCGAGGGAGAGACCCAGTACTTC. Translated: CASSLRTEGETQYF.

CDR3 sequence reads: CASSDYFPNTEAFF. In nucleotides, the CDR3 is TGTGCCAGCAGTGACTATTTCCCAAACACTGAAGCTTTCTTT. This chain joins TRBV27 and TRBJ1-1; D gene ambiguous. The CDR3 extends over 14 amino acids. V shed 5 bases and J shed 2 bases, with 12 bases lying between them. The germline V gene has CDR1 MNHEY and CDR2 SMNVEV (reference sequence).

This clonotype appeared a few times. The chain uses TRBV20-1 and TRBJ2-3, with a tentative D call TRBD1 (5 bases). The CDR3 runs to 13 residues. Germline assignment: CDR1 DFQATT and CDR2 SNEGSKA (reference sequence). Trimming cost V 3 bases and J 4 bases, with 11 bases left between them. DNA for the CDR3: TGCAGTGCTAGTCCCTCAGGGCCAGATACGCAGTATTTT. Translated: CSASPSGPDTQYF.

This clonotype was detected only a few times. The chain combines TRBV7-2 with TRBJ2-5, with TRBD2 matching over 8 bases. Germline assignment: CDR1 SGHTA and CDR2 FQGNSA. V was clipped by 1 base and J by 4 bases; unmatched bases: 5. The CDR3 consists of 15 residues. This chain's CDR3 is CASSLDGRAGETQYF. CDR3 sequence (DNA): TGTGCCAGCAGCTTAGACGGGAGGGCCGGAGAGACCCAGTACTTC.